This entry lists 13 T cell receptor beta chains sequenced from one sample in a study of blood T cell repertoires in COVID-19 (TCRdb year 2020). Libraries were prepared through the immunoSEQ multiplex PCR assay. TCRdb took over this immuneACCESS table, retaining in-frame rearrangements with V and J assigned. Such tables are incomplete; in checked studies, under half of the missing clones stem from an unresolved V gene, and the remainder is unexplained. The sample records 200,000 to 250,000 clones, nearly 85% of which are singletons. Approximately 5.7% of the sample rests with the top ten. The sequenced sample consisted of peripheral blood. Receptors were obtained from a human donor in a cohort sampled during active COVID-19.

On this clone: This sample also contains other DNA sequences that code for the same CDR3. This rearrangement joins TRBV7-9 to TRBJ1-1; D gene ambiguous. Germline V gives CDR1 SEHNR, CDR2 FQNEAQ (reference sequence). Trimming removed 0 bases from V and 4 bases from J, with 9 bases in between. This CDR3 is 14 amino acids long. The CDR3 is CASSLARDFTEAFF. The CDR3 nucleotides read TGTGCCAGCAGCTTAGCACGAGATTTCACTGAAGCTTTCTTT.

The V gene is TRBV6-6, the J gene TRBJ2-2; 8 nucleotides line up with TRBD2. Germline V gene lookup returns CDR1 MNHNY and CDR2 SVGAGI (reference sequence). This CDR3 region has 15 residues. The J segment lost 7 bases and the V segment lost 6 bases, leaving 10 bases of the junction unmatched. The CDR3, as DNA: TGTGCCAGCAGCTACATGAGCGGGACTAGCGGGGAGCTGTTTTTT. This sequence encodes CASSYMSGTSGELFF.

The V call is TRBV3-1 (or the pseudogene TRBV3-2), the J call TRBJ1-2; no firm D call. There are 12 residues in the CDR3. The V end lost 4 bases, the J end lost 5 bases, and 8 bases lay between the germline ends. Germline V CDR1 and CDR2: LGHDT, YNNKEL (reference sequence). Written as DNA, the CDR3 is TGTGCCAGCAGCCCCCATTCATATGGCTACACCTTC. Encoded protein: CASSPHSYGYTF.

The chain employs TRBV29-1 and TRBJ1-1; D unclear. The CDR3 loop spans 11 amino acids. Germline V gene lookup returns CDR1 SQVTM and CDR2 ANQGSEA. The germline V and J ends were trimmed by 7 bases and 1 base, with 7 bases remaining between them. The CDR3 loop is CSAYRNTEAFF. The CDR3 nucleotides read TGCAGCGCCTACAGGAACACTGAAGCTTTCTTT.

The V call is TRBV5-3, the J call TRBJ1-1, with 9 bases fitting TRBD1. TRBV5-3 is an ORF, and what it does is uncertain. The J segment lost 0 bases and the V segment lost 4 bases, leaving 7 bases of the junction unmatched. The CDR3 has 16 residues. The CDR3 loop reads CARSITGGEVNTEAFF. CDR3 bases: TGTGCCAGAAGCATTACAGGGGGCGAGGTGAACACTGAAGCTTTCTTT.

The CDR3 DNA reads as TGTGCCAGCTCACCCCTCCGTAGTTCGAGAAACACCGGGGAGCTGTTTTTT. Amino acids: CASSPLRSSRNTGELFF. This rearrangement joins TRBV18 to TRBJ2-2, with D hard to call. The CDR3 is 17 residues long. Trimming pared 3 bases from V and 2 bases from J, leaving 16 bases between. CDR1 KGHSH and CDR2 LQKENI come from the germline V gene.

The gene calls are TRBV18 and TRBJ2-3, with a weak D call TRBD2 (6 bases). CDR1 and CDR2 (germline): KGHSH, LQKENI. This CDR3 spans 20 amino acids. With 7 bases removed from V and 3 bases from J, the gap between germline ends came to 32 bases. This chain's CDR3 is CASLLTPRLARAGETDTQYF. For the CDR3, the DNA is TGTGCCAGCTTGCTCACCCCCCGCCTAGCGCGGGCTGGGGAAACAGATACGCAGTATTTT.

The V and J genes are TRBV19 and TRBJ2-5, with 8 bases fitting TRBD2. Germline V CDR1 and CDR2: LNHDA, SQIVND (reference sequence). The CDR3 runs 14 residues. With V trimmed by 10 bases and J by 2 bases, 9 bases remained unmatched. CDR3 nucleotide sequence: TGTGCCACCGGCGAGCGGGGGCCACAAGAGACCCAGTACTTC. As protein: CATGERGPQETQYF.

The V call is TRBV14, the J call TRBJ1-3; TRBD1 aligns across 8 bases. V gave up 2 bases and J gave up 3 bases; unmatched junction bases: 6. CDR1 and CDR2 (germline): SGHDN, FVKESK. There are 16 residues in the CDR3. CDR3 region: CASSQRQGIHGNTIYF. The DNA for the CDR3 is TGTGCCAGCAGCCAACGACAGGGGATCCATGGAAACACCATATATTTT.

The chain links TRBV18 to TRBJ2-6; D remains unclear. The ends were cut back, 7 bases at V and 0 bases at J, with 10 bases in the middle. The CDR3 spans 15 residues. CDR1 is KGHSH and CDR2 is LQKENI in the germline V gene. This CDR3 reads CASWFGGSGANVLTF. CDR3 bases: TGTGCCAGCTGGTTCGGCGGCTCTGGGGCCAACGTCCTGACTTTC.

This clone occurred once. V gene TRBV6-2 or TRBV6-3 combines with J gene TRBJ2-7; 9 bases line up with TRBD1. The V segment lost 6 bases and the J segment 2 bases; nucleotides outside the gene matches: 20. This CDR3 is built from 19 residues. Germline V gene sequence: CDR1 MNHEY, CDR2 SVGEGT. The CDR3: CASSWVRGTGQRTPYEQYF. The CDR3 bases are TGTGCCAGCAGCTGGGTCAGAGGGACAGGGCAGCGGACCCCCTACGAGCAGTACTTC.

This chain links TRBV19 with TRBJ1-1; D not certain. Looked up from germline, CDR1 is LNHDA and CDR2 is SQIVND (reference sequence). Trimming stripped 5 bases from V and 1 base from J, with 8 bases between. This CDR3 is built from 13 residues. The CDR3 loop reads CASSHRQNTEAFF. The CDR3 DNA is TGTGCCAGTAGTCACAGACAGAACACTGAAGCTTTCTTT. Using reference TRBV19 and TRBJ1-1 for the parts outside the CDR3, the full variable domain is DGGITQSPKYLFRKEGQNVTLSCEQNLNHDAMYWYRQDPGQGLRLIYYSQIVNDFQKGDIAEGYSVSREKKESFPLTVTSAQKNPTAFYLCASSHRQNTEAFFGQGTRLTVV.

The V and J genes are TRBV2 and TRBJ1-4, with D tentatively TRBD1 (5 bases). V lost 6 bases and J 6 bases, leaving 11 bases between the germline ends. CDR3 length: 13 residues. Germline CDR1 reads SNHLY; CDR2 reads FYNNEI. CDR3 amino acids: CASRVQVDEKLFF. DNA of the CDR3: TGTGCCAGCAGGGTACAGGTGGATGAAAAACTGTTTTTT.